This T cell receptor (beta chain) was obtained from a study of blood T cells in healthy people across ages. This clonotype was seen repeatedly, ten times or more. V was pared by 8 bases and J by 3 bases, with 8 bases of the junction left unmatched. Germline values: CDR1 MNHEY, CDR2 SMNVEV (reference sequence). The CDR3 length is 15 residues. Sample-barcoded 5' priming and a J-beta primer mix drove a second PCR of roughly 6 to 12 cycles. TCRdb re-derived calls from the 5' RACE reads in MiXCR, one entry per CDR3 protein. Found here are some 900,000 distinct CDR3 sequences, 29% of them singletons; the top ten hold roughly a sixth.

Sequencing used blood. The receptor was isolated from a woman aged 80 or older in good health. The genes are TRBV27 and TRBJ2-5, with 11 bases lining up with TRBD2. The CDR3 DNA is TGTGCCAGCCAATCGACTAGCGGGGAAAAAGAGACCCAGTACTTC. Protein: CASQSTSGEKETQYF.